This T cell receptor (beta chain) stems from a study of spatial heterogeneity in lung cancer. The overall study: Alpha-chain sequences were consistently detected in smaller numbers than beta-chain sequences.

Whole-study results and caveats: Coverage of tumor T cells was estimated at around 7% for alpha chains and about 12% for beta chains. Counts of expanded intratumoral alpha and beta TCRs tracked tumor mutation counts.

Specified time point: sample taken at primary tumor resection. No cell sorting; template was whole RNA from tumor, lung tissue or PBMC. TCR cDNA molecules each had a unique molecular identifier. TCRdb called the 5' RACE reads again in MiXCR, with one record for every CDR3 protein. The sample has around 1,700 distinct CDR3 sequences; around 5.5% are singletons. This CDR3 spans 18 amino acids. The junction had 10 bases not matched to a gene; V was cut back by 0 bases and J by 0 bases. In germline, CDR1 is SGDLS, CDR2 YYNGEE. This clonotype is labeled medium-sized (0.01 to 0.1%). What it recognizes is unknown.

The origin of this receptor is a male donor with early-stage non-small cell lung cancer. This chain connects TRBV9 to TRBJ2-7, with 9 bases that match TRBD2. Specimen: lung tumor tissue, collected at surgery. The CDR3 DNA sequence: TGTGCCAGCAGCGTAGCCCCCAGCGGGGGGCCATTCTCCTACGAGCAGTACTTC. Its protein product is CASSVAPSGGPFSYEQYF.